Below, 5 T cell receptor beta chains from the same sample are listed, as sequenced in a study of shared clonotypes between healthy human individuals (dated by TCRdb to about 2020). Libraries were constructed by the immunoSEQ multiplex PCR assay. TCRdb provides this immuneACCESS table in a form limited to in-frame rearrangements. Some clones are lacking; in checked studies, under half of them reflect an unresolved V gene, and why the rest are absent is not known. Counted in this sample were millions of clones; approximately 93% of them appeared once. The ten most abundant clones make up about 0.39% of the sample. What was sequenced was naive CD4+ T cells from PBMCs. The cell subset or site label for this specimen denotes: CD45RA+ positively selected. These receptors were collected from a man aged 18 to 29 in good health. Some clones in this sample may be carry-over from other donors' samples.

CDR3 in amino acids: CASSLASGGIGELFF. CDR3 nucleotides: TGTGCCAGCAGCTTGGCCTCGGGTGGAATCGGGGAGCTGTTTTTT. This rearrangement joins TRBV5-4 to TRBJ2-2, with D uncertain. The CDR3 has 15 amino acids. Germline values: CDR1 SGHNT, CDR2 YYREEE (reference sequence). V lost 0 bases to trimming and J lost 7 bases, with 13 bases between them.

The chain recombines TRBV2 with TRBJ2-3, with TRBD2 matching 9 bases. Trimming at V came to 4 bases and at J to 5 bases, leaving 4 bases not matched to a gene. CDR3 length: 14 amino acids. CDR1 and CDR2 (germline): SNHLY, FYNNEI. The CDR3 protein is CASSVGLARDTQYF. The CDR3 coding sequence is TGTGCCAGCAGTGTCGGACTAGCGAGAGATACGCAGTATTTT.

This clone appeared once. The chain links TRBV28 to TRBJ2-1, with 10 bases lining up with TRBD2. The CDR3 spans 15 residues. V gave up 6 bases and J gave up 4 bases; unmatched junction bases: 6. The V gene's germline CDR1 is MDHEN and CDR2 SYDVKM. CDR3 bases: TGTGCCAGCAGGGAGAGCGGGGGGGTGTACAATGAGCAGTTCTTC. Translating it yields CASRESGGVYNEQFF.

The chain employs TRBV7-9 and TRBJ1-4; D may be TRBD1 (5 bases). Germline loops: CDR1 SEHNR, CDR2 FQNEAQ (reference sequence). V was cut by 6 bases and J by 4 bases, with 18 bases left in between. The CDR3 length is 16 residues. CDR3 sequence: CASRGAEKGLNEKLFF. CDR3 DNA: TGTGCCAGCAGAGGGGCAGAAAAGGGCCTTAATGAAAAACTGTTTTTT. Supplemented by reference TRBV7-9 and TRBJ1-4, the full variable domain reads DTGVSQNPRHKITKRGQNVTFRCDPISEHNRLYWYRQTLGQGPEFLTYFQNEAQLEKSRLLSDRFSAERPKGSFSTLEIQRTEQGDSAMYLCASRGAEKGLNEKLFFGSGTQLSVL.

CDR3 in amino acids: CASSPSTSRYEQYF. DNA for the CDR3: TGTGCCAGCAGCCCTTCGACTAGCAGGTACGAGCAGTACTTC. The chain combines TRBV28 with TRBJ2-7; 7 bases are a match to TRBD2. Unmatched junction bases numbered 9, after V lost 6 bases and J lost 4 bases. The germline CDR1 and CDR2 sequences are MDHEN and SYDVKM. The CDR3 runs 14 residues.